The clone carrying this T cell receptor beta chain has ten or more counts. Its specificity is unknown. The read is 3 residues too short to cover the CDR3 end, so that end is filled in from the germline J gene. These data belong to a study of T cell clonality in common variable immunodeficiency. Study-level results: Reportedly, TCR beta sequences from common variable immunodeficiency showed fewer deletions and N-nucleotide insertions.

CVID and control samples used equivalent genomic DNA input. This table comes from immunoSEQ multiplex PCR, and its TCRdb copy is limited to in-frame clones, with some not included. This sample carries roughly 58,000 clones, none of them present only once. The CDR3 consists of 16 residues. The germline V and J ends were trimmed by 5 bases and 5 bases, with 18 bases remaining between them. The germline CDR1 and CDR2 sequences are LNHDA and SQIVND (reference sequence). V gene TRBV19 combines with J gene TRBJ1-4, with D perhaps TRBD1 (6 bases). The sequenced sample was peripheral blood mononuclear cells. This sequence was found in a person between 18 and 70 years old in good health. The CDR3 sequence is CASSAKNRAWNEKLFF. The sequenced CDR3 bases are TGTGCCAGTAGTGCCAAGAACAGGGCTTGGAATGAAAAA. The full variable domain, rest sourced from reference TRBV19 and TRBJ1-4, is DGGITQSPKYLFRKEGQNVTLSCEQNLNHDAMYWYRQDPGQGLRLIYYSQIVNDFQKGDIAEGYSVSREKKESFPLTVTSAQKNPTAFYLCASSAKNRAWNEKLFFGSGTQLSVL.